This T cell receptor (beta chain) was observed in a study of control samples from healthy donors and cancer patients. This CDR3 is 12 amino acids long. J lost 10 bases, V lost 5 bases, and 2 bases had no gene match. The germline V gene encodes CDR1 MNHEY and CDR2 SVGEGT. Only in-frame clones appear in the TCRdb table, and some are missing; sequencing was by immunoSEQ multiplex PCR. The repertoire includes approximately 110,000 clones, roughly 90% of them detected once, and 6% to 8% sits in the top ten. V and J are TRBV6-2 or TRBV6-3 and TRBJ2-1; 10 bases align to TRBD1. This receptor was taken from a woman under 30 in good health. Sequencing was done on a sample of blood. The CDR3 DNA follows: TGTGCCAGCAGTCGACAGGGGGCAGAGCAGTTCTTC. This encodes CASSRQGAEQFF.